The 27 T cell receptor beta chains below all came from one sample that was sequenced in a study of blood T cell repertoires in COVID-19. The assay was immunoSEQ multiplex PCR, and TCRdb's table has in-frame clones only and misses some. The table shows under 130,000 clones, with about four fifths occurring only once. What was sequenced was peripheral blood. The receptors derive from a woman in her seventies with acute or convalescent COVID-19.

The J gene is TRBJ2-3, the V gene TRBV5-6; TRBD1 is a possible D gene (6 bases). The CDR3 length is 16 residues. CDR1 is SGHDT and CDR2 is YYEEEE in the germline V gene. V was pared by 4 bases and J by 1 base, with 16 bases between. CDR3 region: CASSPVRGRGTDTQYF. The CDR3 DNA sequence: TGTGCCAGCAGCCCGGTGAGGGGGAGAGGCACAGATACGCAGTATTTT.

The CDR3 loop is CASSSLTPFRDSNQPQHF. The CDR3 nucleotides read TGTGCCAGCAGTTCACTTACCCCGTTCAGGGATAGCAATCAGCCCCAGCATTTT. The gene calls are TRBV27 and TRBJ1-5, with D possibly being TRBD1 (5 bases). In germline, CDR1 is MNHEY, CDR2 SMNVEV (reference sequence). The V and J ends lost 4 bases and 0 bases respectively, with 19 bases between them. The CDR3 is 18 amino acids.

V gene TRBV4-3 combines with J gene TRBJ1-1; D remains ambiguous. Trimming shortened V by 0 bases and J by 11 bases, and 16 bases separated the two germline ends. The CDR3 covers 14 residues. CDR1 is LGHNA and CDR2 is YSLEER in the germline V gene. CDR3: CASSQDLTAKRAFF. Here the CDR3 DNA reads TGCGCCAGCAGCCAAGATCTCACCGCCAAGCGGGCTTTCTTT.

The chain is built from TRBV5-6 and TRBJ1-1, with TRBD1 identical over 7 bases. This CDR3 contains 12 residues. CDR1 is SGHDT, CDR2 YYEEEE, per germline. The V gene end was trimmed by 4 bases and the J gene end by 7 bases; junction bases not matched to a gene: 4. The CDR3 protein is CASSMTGIEAFF. The CDR3, as DNA: TGTGCCAGCAGCATGACAGGGATTGAAGCTTTCTTT.

Only a few counts were recorded for this clone. The gene calls are TRBV3-1 (or the pseudogene TRBV3-2) and TRBJ1-2; D is possibly TRBD1 (6 bases). Deletions cut 4 bases from V and 8 bases from J, with 17 bases between. This CDR3 region has 14 residues. Germline-derived CDR1 and CDR2 are LGHDT and YNNKEL (reference sequence). The CDR3 sequence is CASSLQGLGEGYTF. Here the CDR3 DNA reads TGTGCCAGCAGCCTCCAGGGGCTTGGGGAAGGCTACACCTTC.

The V gene is TRBV7-2, the J gene TRBJ2-1, with D uncertain. Between the trimmed V and J ends, which lost 5 bases and 1 base, there was a span of 12 bases. The germline V gene encodes CDR1 SGHTA and CDR2 FQGNSA. CDR3 length equals 15 residues. The chain's CDR3 is CASSLRYPSYNEQFF. The CDR3 DNA reads as TGTGCCAGCAGCCTCCGTTATCCTTCCTACAATGAGCAGTTCTTC.

V gene TRBV19 combines with J gene TRBJ1-5; 8 nucleotides match TRBD1. The CDR3 totals 17 residues. Per germline, CDR1 LNHDA and CDR2 SQIVND (reference sequence). The V segment lost 3 bases and the J segment 0 bases; nucleotides outside the gene matches: 7. This CDR3 is CASSMRLGQDSNQPQHF. The CDR3, as DNA: TGTGCCAGTAGTATGCGTCTGGGACAGGATAGCAATCAGCCCCAGCATTTT.

In its sample, this clone was seen once. The genes are TRBV5-6 and TRBJ1-1; no clear D gene. Trimming pared 0 bases from V and 8 bases from J, leaving 5 bases between. This CDR3 is built from 11 residues. Germline CDR1 is SGHDT and CDR2 is YYEEEE. The CDR3 loop is CASSLGQEAFF. The CDR3 nucleotides read TGTGCCAGCAGCTTGGGGCAAGAAGCTTTCTTT.

CDR3: CASSTGWANEKLFF. DNA of the CDR3: TGTGCCAGCAGCACAGGGTGGGCTAATGAAAAACTGTTTTTT. The J gene is TRBJ1-4, the V gene TRBV6-4, with D perhaps TRBD1 (6 bases). The CDR3 runs to 14 residues. V was trimmed by 6 bases and J by 3 bases, leaving 11 bases between them. CDR1 and CDR2 from the germline V gene are MRHNA and SNTAGT.

The chain employs TRBV25-1 and TRBJ1-2; D unresolved. Germline CDR1 MGHDK, CDR2 SYGVNS. The CDR3 runs to 14 residues. V dropped 1 base and J dropped 4 bases, with 10 bases sitting between them. CDR3 DNA sequence: TGTGCCAGCAGTGAATTGGCGGCGGGCTATGGCTACACCTTC. It is translated as CASSELAAGYGYTF.

The chain carries TRBV4-2 and TRBJ2-7, with 10 bases matching TRBD1. The ends lost 3 bases at V and 6 bases at J; junction bases unmatched: 8. The CDR3 is made up of 15 amino acids. Per germline, CDR1 LGHNA and CDR2 YNFKEQ. As DNA, the CDR3 is TGTGCCAGCAGCCAGAGCGGGACAGGGGCCCTCGAGCAGTACTTC. Translating gives CASSQSGTGALEQYF.

The chain's CDR3 is CASSASGNTGELFF. In DNA, the CDR3 is TGTGCCAGCAGCGCTAGCGGGAACACCGGGGAGCTGTTTTTT. This chain uses TRBV9 with TRBJ2-2; 7 nucleotides align to TRBD2. V was clipped by 3 bases and J by 1 base; unmatched bases: 0. CDR3 size: 14 residues. The germline gives CDR1 SGDLS, CDR2 YYNGEE.

This clone has just one count. The chain combines TRBV28 with TRBJ2-1; D unresolved. The V end was cut by 5 bases, the J end by 2 bases, with 13 bases between. The CDR3 runs to 15 residues. Germline V gives CDR1 MDHEN, CDR2 SYDVKM. DNA of the CDR3: TGTGCCAGCAGTCCCAATCCACATACCTACAATGAGCAGTTCTTC. It translates to CASSPNPHTYNEQFF. The full variable domain, in which reference TRBV28 and TRBJ2-1 provide the parts outside the CDR3, is DVKVTQSSRYLVKRTGEKVFLECVQDMDHENMFWYRQDPGLGLRLIYFSYDVKMKEKGDIPEGYSVSREKKERFSLILESASTNQTSMYLCASSPNPHTYNEQFFGPGTRLTVL.

This clone was observed once. The chain joins TRBV6-5 to TRBJ2-3, with D possibly being TRBD2 (6 bases). The germline V gene has CDR1 MNHEY and CDR2 SVGAGI. The CDR3 consists of 13 residues. V was pared by 6 bases and J by 3 bases, with 10 bases between. The DNA of the CDR3 is TGTGCCAGCAGCCGCGGGACTACAGATACGCAGTATTTT. It translates to CASSRGTTDTQYF.

V gene TRBV7-6 combines with J gene TRBJ2-6; TRBD2 might be the D (6 bases). The CDR3 has 19 amino acids. Germline V gene lookup returns CDR1 SGHVS and CDR2 FNYEAQ. Trimming took off 5 bases at V and 2 bases at J, with 22 bases between the two ends. The CDR3 DNA follows: TGTGCCAGCAGCCCTGCTCTCCGTGGGACTCCGGCTGGGGCCAACGTCCTGACTTTC. This encodes CASSPALRGTPAGANVLTF.

This clone came up a few times. V usage is TRBV29-1 and J usage is TRBJ1-1, with 9 bases that match TRBD1. Germline loops: CDR1 SQVTM, CDR2 ANQGSEA. V was pared by 3 bases and J by 0 bases, with 5 bases of the junction left unmatched. The CDR3 has 15 residues. Written as DNA, the CDR3 is TGCAGCGTTGAGGACAGGGGAATACTGAACACTGAAGCTTTCTTT. Encoded protein: CSVEDRGILNTEAFF.

CDR3 sequence reads: CASITGQAGNQPQHF. The CDR3 DNA reads TGTGCCAGCATTACGGGACAGGCGGGCAATCAGCCCCAGCATTTT. The chain is built from TRBV28 and TRBJ1-5; 8 nucleotides match TRBD1. Trimming took 7 bases from V and 2 from J; bases not matched to a gene: 7. The CDR3 consists of 15 residues. Germline CDR1 MDHEN, CDR2 SYDVKM.

The chain combines TRBV4-1 with TRBJ2-3; 10 bases align to TRBD2. The CDR3 totals 20 residues. CDR1 MGHRA and CDR2 YSYEKL come from the germline V gene. Trimming at V came to 2 bases and at J to 4 bases, leaving 18 bases not matched to a gene. CDR3 sequence (DNA): TGCGCCAGCAGCCAATTGGTTAGGACTAGCGGACCCAGGAGGGCAGATACGCAGTATTTT. Amino acids: CASSQLVRTSGPRRADTQYF.

V is TRBV6-2 or TRBV6-3 and J is TRBJ2-1, with TRBD2 matching 10 bases. The V gene's germline CDR1 is MNHEY and CDR2 SVGEGT. V shed 4 bases, J shed 2 bases, and the junction held 2 bases outside the gene matches. This CDR3 is built from 15 residues. CDR3 DNA sequence: TGTGCCAGCAGTTTAAGCGGGGGGGCCTACAATGAGCAGTTCTTC. It is translated as CASSLSGGAYNEQFF.

The chain employs TRBV6-5 and TRBJ2-5, with TRBD2 matching 9 bases. The CDR3 is 16 amino acids. In germline, CDR1 is MNHEY, CDR2 SVGAGI. V gave up 2 bases and J gave up 4 bases; unmatched junction bases: 8. The CDR3 loop is CASSYTYTSGSETQYF. In DNA form, the CDR3 reads TGTGCCAGCAGTTACACATATACTAGCGGGTCAGAGACCCAGTACTTC.

V gene TRBV4-3 combines with J gene TRBJ1-6; D gene ambiguous. Germline CDR1 LGHNA, CDR2 YSLEER. The CDR3 contains 14 residues. Trimming pared 0 bases from V and 7 bases from J, leaving 7 bases between. The CDR3 here is CASSQDMANSPLHF. CDR3 in DNA: TGCGCCAGCAGCCAAGATATGGCCAATTCACCCCTCCACTTT.

This CDR3 reads CASSLPRENEKLFF. The CDR3 DNA sequence: TGTGCCAGCAGTCTCCCCAGGGAAAATGAAAAACTGTTTTTT. The V gene is TRBV28, the J gene TRBJ1-4, with TRBD1 as a possible D gene (5 bases). Deletions cut 5 bases from V and 5 bases from J, with 12 bases between. This CDR3 contains 14 residues. From germline, CDR1 is MDHEN and CDR2 SYDVKM.

This clone was observed a single time. J is TRBJ1-2 and V is TRBV7-2; D not resolved. Per the germline V gene, CDR1 is SGHTA and CDR2 is FQGNSA. Trimming pared 5 bases from V and 4 bases from J, leaving 17 bases between. CDR3 length: 15 residues. This chain's CDR3 is CASSPDPSGGYGYTF. The CDR3 nucleotides are TGTGCCAGCAGCCCCGATCCCAGTGGCGGCTATGGCTACACCTTC.

The chain carries TRBV18 and TRBJ2-3; TRBD2 might be the D (6 bases). Per the germline V gene, CDR1 is KGHSH and CDR2 is LQKENI. V lost 6 bases to trimming and J lost 1 base, with 14 bases between them. This CDR3 contains 15 residues. The CDR3 DNA sequence: TGTGCCAGCTCCCATACTAGCCAGGGCACAGATACGCAGTATTTT. Its protein is CASSHTSQGTDTQYF.

The chain links TRBV6-5 to TRBJ1-5, with a possible D match to TRBD1 (6 bases). V was cut by 6 bases and J by 4 bases, with 13 bases left in between. Germline CDR1 is MNHEY and CDR2 is SVGAGI. The CDR3 has 14 amino acids. CDR3: CASRGWQGNQPQHF. The CDR3 coding sequence is TGTGCCAGCAGGGGGTGGCAGGGGAATCAGCCCCAGCATTTT.

The V call is TRBV10-2, the J call TRBJ1-1; D unclear. V was trimmed by 0 bases and J by 0 bases, leaving 8 bases between them. This CDR3 is 15 amino acids long. The germline gives CDR1 WSHSY, CDR2 SAAADI. CDR3 amino acids: CASSESQFMNTEAFF. The CDR3 nucleotides read TGCGCCAGCAGTGAGTCGCAGTTCATGAACACTGAAGCTTTCTTT.

This chain connects TRBV7-2 to TRBJ2-1, with 9 bases aligning to TRBD1. This CDR3 is built from 14 residues. The trim removed 3 bases at V and 9 bases at J, leaving 6 bases unmatched. Germline loops: CDR1 SGHTA, CDR2 FQGNSA. The CDR3 DNA is TGTGCCAGCAGCTTCCGGACAGGGGAGGCTGAGCAGTTCTTC. Its translation: CASSFRTGEAEQFF.